Sequencing of this TCR beta chain was carried out in a study of blood T cell repertoires in COVID-19 (dated by TCRdb to about 2020). Background on the whole study: The collaborator samples originated in the United States, Italy and Spain and spanned the acute and convalescent phases of COVID-19. A de-identified subject ID, COVID-19 status, age in years and sex were almost always included in the sample metadata. Where HLA class I and class II types were available, the types were taken from metadata supplied by the sample provider, not from assay-based typing. The material from the prospective study consisted of cDNA or gDNA derived from T cells, B-cell-depleted T cells, or PBMCs. The repertoires were released in a freely available public database intended as a resource for research on the immune response to SARS-CoV-2. Samples were obtained from the ongoing ImmuneRACE study (first 160 participants) and from 1,254 subjects provided by 6 global collaborators. The dataset comprised deeply sampled blood TCRbeta repertoires from subjects exposed to, actively infected with, or recovered from COVID-19.

A note on this clone: The clone's antigen remains unknown. The record has no base qualities; no much larger clone is one base away.

The immunoSEQ Assay, a bias-controlled multiplex PCR, was used to amplify TCRbeta CDR3 regions from genomic DNA. In the paper's pipeline: The number of nucleated cells in each sample was estimated by amplification of reference gene primers within the assay. To quantify the absolute abundance of each unique TCRbeta CDR3 rearrangement, sequence reads were collapsed and filtered. Productive Simpson clonality was computed per sample as the square root of Simpson's diversity index over productive rearrangements. What TCRdb holds here is the immuneACCESS table cut down to in-frame rearrangements. Part of the clones is not present; checked against another copy, under half of the missing clones reflect an unresolved V gene, and the others are unexplained. The V and J calls and clone size come from that table; D and trimming were worked out from the DNA. The sample records some 180,000 clones, about 80% of which are singletons. Of the sample, 13% to 15% falls within the top ten clones.

In the prospective study, participants were roughly 18 to 89 years old, resided in under 30 geographic areas of the United States, and were enrolled through a virtual design. In the prospective study, cohorts were assigned on the basis of participant-reported clinical history obtained from a screening survey and a study questionnaire. Exposed participants had been in contact, within 2 weeks of entering the study, with a person who had a PCR-confirmed or clinician-diagnosed case of COVID-19. Mobile phlebotomists in the prospective study collected whole blood, serum and a nasopharyngeal or oropharyngeal swab from every participant. Prospective study participants could optionally give additional blood draws and questionnaires over an approximately two-month period. Blood samples from the prospective study were shipped frozen or at room temperature prior to DNA extraction. The investigation overall reported the following: How much clinical and demographic metadata was included differed by source and by participant, and the metadata was provided uncurated.

V lost 6 bases and J lost 0 bases; the stretch between them is 11 bases long. The CDR3 contains 14 residues, cysteine and phenylalanine counted. Just CDR3 DNA is preserved here, 42 bases in frame from base 1. CDR1 and CDR2 (MNHEY, SVGAGI) derive from the germline V gene. The chain couples TRBV6-5 to TRBJ1-2; 6 matching bases give a weak D call of TRBD1. The clonotype was recovered from a man aged 60-69 years who had been exposed to COVID-19. The sample taken for sequencing was PBMCs or T cells enriched from blood (not recorded which). The CDR3 reads as follows: CASSSDRANYGYTF. The DNA sequence is given as TGTGCCAGCAGCTCGGACAGAGCTAACTATGGCTACACCTTC.